This T cell receptor beta chain stems from a study of Ad26.COV2.S vaccination and SARS-CoV-2 variants. Study-level background: The authors gave Ad26.COV2.S intramuscularly, either once or twice 56 days apart.

Findings of the study overall: Total T cell responses may have been underestimated by the TCR breadth and depth analyses.

Stated treatment: some 20 received Ad26.COV2.S at low or high dose, single or two shots; several received placebo; per-sample allocation not given. The samples were gathered on day 63 after the first injection of vaccine or placebo. Sequencing used immunoSEQ multiplex PCR; TCRdb keeps in-frame clones, though not all of them. The sample carries almost 400,000 clones, about 89% recorded once. The CDR3 runs to 15 residues. V trimming: 5 bases; J trimming: 5 bases; junction bases outside the gene matches: 5. The V gene's germline CDR1 is MDHEN and CDR2 SYDVKM. Of note for this clone: Its antigen is unidentified.

Sequenced material: peripheral blood, taken in a trial of Ad26.COV2.S vaccine versus placebo. This chain links TRBV28 with TRBJ2-1, with TRBD2 matching 11 bases. This clonotype originated in a person between 18 and 65 years old who received the Ad26.COV2.S COVID-19 vaccine or a placebo. CDR3 DNA: TGTGCCAGCAGTCTAGGACTAGCGGGCAACAATGAGCAGTTCTTC. Its translation: CASSLGLAGNNEQFF.